This T cell receptor beta chain was sequenced for a study of T cell repertoires in cytomegalovirus infection. The study, taken as a whole, reports: CMV-specific HLA-C-restricted TCR beta clonotypes dominated the ex vivo response.

This clonotype was counted between two and nine times. Antigen specificity is unknown. The CDR3 sequence is 19 residues long. The V and J ends lost 0 bases and 1 base respectively, with 21 bases between them. Per germline, CDR1 DFQATT and CDR2 SNEGSKA (reference sequence). TCRdb independently ran MiXCR on the reads; one entry per CDR3 protein. The repertoire consists of 560,000 or so distinct CDR3 sequences, with approximately 15% occurring once and the leading ten covering 20% to 30%. The receptor was derived from a human donor in good health (CMV status not recorded). Some clones in this sample may be carry-over from other donors' samples. The sample consisted of CD8+ T cells from PBMCs. The chain recombines TRBV20-1 with TRBJ2-2; possibly TRBD1 or TRBD2 for D (5 bases each). The CDR3 DNA follows: TGCAGTGCTAGAGATCGGAAGGGGACCCATAGTTGGAACACCGGGGAGCTGTTTTTT. The encoded protein is CSARDRKGTHSWNTGELFF.